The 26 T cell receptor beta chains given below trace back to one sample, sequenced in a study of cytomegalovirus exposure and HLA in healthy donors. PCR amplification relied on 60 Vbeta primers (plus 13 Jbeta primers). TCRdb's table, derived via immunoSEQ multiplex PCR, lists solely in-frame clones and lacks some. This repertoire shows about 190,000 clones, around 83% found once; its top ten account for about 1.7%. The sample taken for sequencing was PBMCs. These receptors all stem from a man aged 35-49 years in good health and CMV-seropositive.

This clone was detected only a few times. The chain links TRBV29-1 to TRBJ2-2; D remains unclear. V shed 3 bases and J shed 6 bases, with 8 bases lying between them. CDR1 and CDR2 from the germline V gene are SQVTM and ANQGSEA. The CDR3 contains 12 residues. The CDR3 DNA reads TGCAGCGTTGAGGGCAGCTCCGGGGAGCTGTTTTTT. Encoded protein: CSVEGSSGELFF.

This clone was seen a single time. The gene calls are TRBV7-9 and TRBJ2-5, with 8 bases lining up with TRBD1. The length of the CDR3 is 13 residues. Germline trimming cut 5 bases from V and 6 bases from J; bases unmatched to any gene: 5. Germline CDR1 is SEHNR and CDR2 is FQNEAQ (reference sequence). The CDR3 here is CASSPQGAKTQYF. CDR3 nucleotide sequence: TGTGCCAGCAGCCCCCAGGGGGCGAAGACCCAGTACTTC.

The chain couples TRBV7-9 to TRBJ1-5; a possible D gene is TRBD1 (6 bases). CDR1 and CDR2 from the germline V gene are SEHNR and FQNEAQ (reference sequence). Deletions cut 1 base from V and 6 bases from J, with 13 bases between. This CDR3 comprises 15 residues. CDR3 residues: CASSLGRTGTQPQHF. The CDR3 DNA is TGTGCCAGCAGCTTAGGTAGAACAGGGACTCAGCCCCAGCATTTT.

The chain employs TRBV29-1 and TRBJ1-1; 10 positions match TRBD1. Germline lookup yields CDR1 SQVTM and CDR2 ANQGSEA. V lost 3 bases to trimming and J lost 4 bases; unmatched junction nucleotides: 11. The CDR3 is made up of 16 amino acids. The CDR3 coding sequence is TGCAGCGTTGATAGTTGGGGGACAGGGGTTGTCACTGAAGCTTTCTTT. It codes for CSVDSWGTGVVTEAFF. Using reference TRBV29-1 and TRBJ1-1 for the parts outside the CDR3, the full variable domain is SAVISQKPSRDICQRGTSLTIQCQVDSQVTMMFWYRQQPGQSLTLIATANQGSEATYESGFVIDKFPISRPNLTFSTLTVSNMSPEDSSIYLCSVDSWGTGVVTEAFFGQGTRLTVV.

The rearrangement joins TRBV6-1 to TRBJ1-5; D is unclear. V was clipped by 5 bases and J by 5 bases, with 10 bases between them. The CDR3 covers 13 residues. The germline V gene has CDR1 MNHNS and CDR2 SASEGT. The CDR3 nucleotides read TGTGCCAGCAGTTGGAGGGAAGATCAGCCCCAGCATTTT. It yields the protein CASSWREDQPQHF.

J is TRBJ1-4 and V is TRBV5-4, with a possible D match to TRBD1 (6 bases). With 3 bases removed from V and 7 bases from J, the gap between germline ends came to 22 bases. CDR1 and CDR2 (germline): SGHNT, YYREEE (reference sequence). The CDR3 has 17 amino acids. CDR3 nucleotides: TGTGCCAGCAGCTCCAAGGTGTCCGGGCAGGGGAGTGAAAAACTGTTTTTT. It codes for CASSSKVSGQGSEKLFF. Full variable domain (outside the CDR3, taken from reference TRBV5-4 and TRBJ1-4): ETGVTQSPTHLIKTRGQQVTLRCSSQSGHNTVSWYQQALGQGPQFIFQYYREEENGRGNFPPRFSGLQFPNYSSELNVNALELDDSALYLCASSSKVSGQGSEKLFFGSGTQLSVL.

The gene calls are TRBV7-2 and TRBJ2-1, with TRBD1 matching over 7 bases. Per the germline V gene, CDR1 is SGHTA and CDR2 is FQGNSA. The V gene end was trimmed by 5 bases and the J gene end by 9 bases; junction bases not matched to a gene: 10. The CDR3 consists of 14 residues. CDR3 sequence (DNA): TGTGCCAGCAGCGCACGACAGGGATCGGGTGAGCAGTTCTTC. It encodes CASSARQGSGEQFF.

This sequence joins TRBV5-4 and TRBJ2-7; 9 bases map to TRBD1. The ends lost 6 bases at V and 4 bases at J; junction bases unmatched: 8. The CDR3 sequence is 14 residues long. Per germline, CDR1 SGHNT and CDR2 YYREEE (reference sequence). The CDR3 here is CASTLGQGGYEQYF. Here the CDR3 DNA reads TGTGCCAGCACTCTGGGACAGGGCGGATACGAGCAGTACTTC.

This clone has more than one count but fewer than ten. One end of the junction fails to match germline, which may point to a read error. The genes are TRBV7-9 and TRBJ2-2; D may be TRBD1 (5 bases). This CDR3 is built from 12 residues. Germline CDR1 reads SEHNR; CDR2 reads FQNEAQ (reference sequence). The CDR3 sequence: CSSMAQGGELFF. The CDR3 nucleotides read TGTTCCAGCATGGCCCAGGGCGGGGAGCTGTTTTTT.

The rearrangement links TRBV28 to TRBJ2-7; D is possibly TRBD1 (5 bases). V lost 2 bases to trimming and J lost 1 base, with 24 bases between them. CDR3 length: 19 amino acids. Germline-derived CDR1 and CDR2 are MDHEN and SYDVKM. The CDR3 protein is CASSLKGAGAGRESYEQYF. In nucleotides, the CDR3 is TGTGCCAGCAGTTTAAAGGGCGCTGGGGCAGGGCGTGAGTCCTACGAGCAGTACTTC.

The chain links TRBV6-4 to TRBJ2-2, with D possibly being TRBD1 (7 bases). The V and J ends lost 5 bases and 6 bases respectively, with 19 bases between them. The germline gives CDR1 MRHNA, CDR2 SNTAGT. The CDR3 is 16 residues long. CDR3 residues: CASSSRPQGEAGELFF. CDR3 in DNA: TGTGCCAGCAGTTCACGTCCGCAGGGGGAGGCCGGGGAGCTGTTTTTT.

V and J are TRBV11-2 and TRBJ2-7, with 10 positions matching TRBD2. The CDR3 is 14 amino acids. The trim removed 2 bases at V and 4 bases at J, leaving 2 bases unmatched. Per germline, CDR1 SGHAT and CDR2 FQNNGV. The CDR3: CASSLPSGSYEQYF. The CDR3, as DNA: TGTGCCAGCAGCTTACCTAGCGGGAGTTACGAGCAGTACTTC.

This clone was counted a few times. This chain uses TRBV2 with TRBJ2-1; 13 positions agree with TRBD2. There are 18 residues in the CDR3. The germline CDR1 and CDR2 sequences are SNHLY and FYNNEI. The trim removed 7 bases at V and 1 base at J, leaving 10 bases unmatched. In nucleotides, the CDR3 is TGTGCCAGCAACAGGACTAGCGGGAGTGGAGGGTCCTACAATGAGCAGTTCTTC. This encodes CASNRTSGSGGSYNEQFF.

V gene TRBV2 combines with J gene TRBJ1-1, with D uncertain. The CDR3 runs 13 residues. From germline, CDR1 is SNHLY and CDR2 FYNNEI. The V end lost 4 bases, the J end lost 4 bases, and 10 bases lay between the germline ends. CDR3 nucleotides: TGTGCCAGCAGTGCGGAAGGAGGCACTGAAGCTTTCTTT. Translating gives CASSAEGGTEAFF.

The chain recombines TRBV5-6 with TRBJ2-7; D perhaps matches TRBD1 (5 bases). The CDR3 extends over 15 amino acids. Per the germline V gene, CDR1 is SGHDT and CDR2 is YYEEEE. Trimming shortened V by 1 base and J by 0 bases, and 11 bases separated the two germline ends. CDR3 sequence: CASSLLQESSYEQYF. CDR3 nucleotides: TGTGCCAGCAGCTTGTTACAGGAGAGCTCCTACGAGCAGTACTTC. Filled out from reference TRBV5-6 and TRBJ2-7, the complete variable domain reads DAGVTQSPTHLIKTRGQQVTLRCSPKSGHDTVSWYQQALGQGPQFIFQYYEEEERQRGNFPDRFSGHQFPNYSSELNVNALLLGDSALYLCASSLLQESSYEQYFGPGTRLTVT.

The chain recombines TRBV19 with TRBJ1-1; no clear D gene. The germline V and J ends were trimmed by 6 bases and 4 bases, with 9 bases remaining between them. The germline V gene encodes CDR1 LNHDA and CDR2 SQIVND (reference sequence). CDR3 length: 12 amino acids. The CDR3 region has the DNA TGTGCCAGTAGAGAGGGTCGCACTGAAGCTTTCTTT. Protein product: CASREGRTEAFF.

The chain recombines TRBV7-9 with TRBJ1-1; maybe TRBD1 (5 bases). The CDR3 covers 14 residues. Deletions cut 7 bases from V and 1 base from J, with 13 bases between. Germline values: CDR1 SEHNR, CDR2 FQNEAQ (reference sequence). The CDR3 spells CASTTGGGNTEAFF. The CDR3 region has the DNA TGTGCCAGCACGACCGGCGGGGGGAACACTGAAGCTTTCTTT.

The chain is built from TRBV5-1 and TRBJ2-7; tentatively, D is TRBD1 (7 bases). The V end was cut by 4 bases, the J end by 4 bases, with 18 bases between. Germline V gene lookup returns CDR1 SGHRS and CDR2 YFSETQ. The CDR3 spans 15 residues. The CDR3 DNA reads TGCGCCAGCAGCCGGGATGGAGGGGGCTCTTACGAGCAGTACTTC. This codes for CASSRDGGGSYEQYF.

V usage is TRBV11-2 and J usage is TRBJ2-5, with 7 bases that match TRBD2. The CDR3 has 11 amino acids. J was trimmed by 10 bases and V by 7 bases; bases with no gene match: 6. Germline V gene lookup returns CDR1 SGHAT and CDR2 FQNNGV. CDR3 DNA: TGTGCCAGCACCCCAGGGAGGGTCCAGTACTTC. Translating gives CASTPGRVQYF.

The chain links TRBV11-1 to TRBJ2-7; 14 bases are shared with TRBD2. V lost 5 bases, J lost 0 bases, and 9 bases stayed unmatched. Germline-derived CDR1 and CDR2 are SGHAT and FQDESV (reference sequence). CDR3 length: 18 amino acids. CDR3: CASSNGLAGGVFSYEQYF. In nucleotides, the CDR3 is TGTGCCAGCAGCAACGGACTAGCGGGAGGCGTATTCTCCTACGAGCAGTACTTC.

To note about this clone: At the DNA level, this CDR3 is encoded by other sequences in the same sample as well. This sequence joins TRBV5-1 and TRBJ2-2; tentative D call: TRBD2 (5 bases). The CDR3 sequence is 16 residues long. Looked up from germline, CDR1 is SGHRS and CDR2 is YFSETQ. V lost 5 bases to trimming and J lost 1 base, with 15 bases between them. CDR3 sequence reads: CASSFGGGLNTGELFF. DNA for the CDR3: TGCGCCAGCAGTTTCGGAGGAGGCTTGAACACCGGGGAGCTGTTTTTT.

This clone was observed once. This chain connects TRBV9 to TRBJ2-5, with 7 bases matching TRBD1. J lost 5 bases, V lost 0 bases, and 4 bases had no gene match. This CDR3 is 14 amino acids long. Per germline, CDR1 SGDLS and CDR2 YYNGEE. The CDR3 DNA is TGTGCCAGCAGCGTAGAAGGGGGCCGCGAGACCCAGTACTTC. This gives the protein CASSVEGGRETQYF.

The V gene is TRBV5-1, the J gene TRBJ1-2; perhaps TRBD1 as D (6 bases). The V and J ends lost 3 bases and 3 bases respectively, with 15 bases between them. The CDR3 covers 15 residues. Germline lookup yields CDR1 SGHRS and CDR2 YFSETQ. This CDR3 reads CASSSETGYYYGYTF. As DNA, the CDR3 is TGCGCCAGCAGCTCGGAGACAGGCTACTACTATGGCTACACCTTC.

DNA of the CDR3: TGTGCCAGCTCACCGCCGACAGGTCGTCCTTTGAACACTGAAGCTTTCTTT. Translating gives CASSPPTGRPLNTEAFF. The chain links TRBV18 to TRBJ1-1; a possible D gene is TRBD1 (6 bases). The CDR3 runs to 17 residues. Germline assignment: CDR1 KGHSH and CDR2 LQKENI. Trimming shortened V by 3 bases and J by 0 bases, and 17 bases separated the two germline ends.

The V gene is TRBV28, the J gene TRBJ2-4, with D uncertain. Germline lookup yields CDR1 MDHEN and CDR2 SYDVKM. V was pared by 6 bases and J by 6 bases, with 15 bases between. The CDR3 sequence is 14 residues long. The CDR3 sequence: CASSPVGQRNIQYF. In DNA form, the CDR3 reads TGTGCCAGCAGCCCAGTTGGCCAACGAAACATTCAGTACTTC.

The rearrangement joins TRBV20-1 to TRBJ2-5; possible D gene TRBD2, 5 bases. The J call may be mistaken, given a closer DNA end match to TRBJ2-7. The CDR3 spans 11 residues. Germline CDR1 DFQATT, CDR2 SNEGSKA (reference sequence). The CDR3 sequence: CSGGSLLEQYF. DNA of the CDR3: TGCAGTGGTGGGAGCCTGCTCGAGCAGTACTTC.